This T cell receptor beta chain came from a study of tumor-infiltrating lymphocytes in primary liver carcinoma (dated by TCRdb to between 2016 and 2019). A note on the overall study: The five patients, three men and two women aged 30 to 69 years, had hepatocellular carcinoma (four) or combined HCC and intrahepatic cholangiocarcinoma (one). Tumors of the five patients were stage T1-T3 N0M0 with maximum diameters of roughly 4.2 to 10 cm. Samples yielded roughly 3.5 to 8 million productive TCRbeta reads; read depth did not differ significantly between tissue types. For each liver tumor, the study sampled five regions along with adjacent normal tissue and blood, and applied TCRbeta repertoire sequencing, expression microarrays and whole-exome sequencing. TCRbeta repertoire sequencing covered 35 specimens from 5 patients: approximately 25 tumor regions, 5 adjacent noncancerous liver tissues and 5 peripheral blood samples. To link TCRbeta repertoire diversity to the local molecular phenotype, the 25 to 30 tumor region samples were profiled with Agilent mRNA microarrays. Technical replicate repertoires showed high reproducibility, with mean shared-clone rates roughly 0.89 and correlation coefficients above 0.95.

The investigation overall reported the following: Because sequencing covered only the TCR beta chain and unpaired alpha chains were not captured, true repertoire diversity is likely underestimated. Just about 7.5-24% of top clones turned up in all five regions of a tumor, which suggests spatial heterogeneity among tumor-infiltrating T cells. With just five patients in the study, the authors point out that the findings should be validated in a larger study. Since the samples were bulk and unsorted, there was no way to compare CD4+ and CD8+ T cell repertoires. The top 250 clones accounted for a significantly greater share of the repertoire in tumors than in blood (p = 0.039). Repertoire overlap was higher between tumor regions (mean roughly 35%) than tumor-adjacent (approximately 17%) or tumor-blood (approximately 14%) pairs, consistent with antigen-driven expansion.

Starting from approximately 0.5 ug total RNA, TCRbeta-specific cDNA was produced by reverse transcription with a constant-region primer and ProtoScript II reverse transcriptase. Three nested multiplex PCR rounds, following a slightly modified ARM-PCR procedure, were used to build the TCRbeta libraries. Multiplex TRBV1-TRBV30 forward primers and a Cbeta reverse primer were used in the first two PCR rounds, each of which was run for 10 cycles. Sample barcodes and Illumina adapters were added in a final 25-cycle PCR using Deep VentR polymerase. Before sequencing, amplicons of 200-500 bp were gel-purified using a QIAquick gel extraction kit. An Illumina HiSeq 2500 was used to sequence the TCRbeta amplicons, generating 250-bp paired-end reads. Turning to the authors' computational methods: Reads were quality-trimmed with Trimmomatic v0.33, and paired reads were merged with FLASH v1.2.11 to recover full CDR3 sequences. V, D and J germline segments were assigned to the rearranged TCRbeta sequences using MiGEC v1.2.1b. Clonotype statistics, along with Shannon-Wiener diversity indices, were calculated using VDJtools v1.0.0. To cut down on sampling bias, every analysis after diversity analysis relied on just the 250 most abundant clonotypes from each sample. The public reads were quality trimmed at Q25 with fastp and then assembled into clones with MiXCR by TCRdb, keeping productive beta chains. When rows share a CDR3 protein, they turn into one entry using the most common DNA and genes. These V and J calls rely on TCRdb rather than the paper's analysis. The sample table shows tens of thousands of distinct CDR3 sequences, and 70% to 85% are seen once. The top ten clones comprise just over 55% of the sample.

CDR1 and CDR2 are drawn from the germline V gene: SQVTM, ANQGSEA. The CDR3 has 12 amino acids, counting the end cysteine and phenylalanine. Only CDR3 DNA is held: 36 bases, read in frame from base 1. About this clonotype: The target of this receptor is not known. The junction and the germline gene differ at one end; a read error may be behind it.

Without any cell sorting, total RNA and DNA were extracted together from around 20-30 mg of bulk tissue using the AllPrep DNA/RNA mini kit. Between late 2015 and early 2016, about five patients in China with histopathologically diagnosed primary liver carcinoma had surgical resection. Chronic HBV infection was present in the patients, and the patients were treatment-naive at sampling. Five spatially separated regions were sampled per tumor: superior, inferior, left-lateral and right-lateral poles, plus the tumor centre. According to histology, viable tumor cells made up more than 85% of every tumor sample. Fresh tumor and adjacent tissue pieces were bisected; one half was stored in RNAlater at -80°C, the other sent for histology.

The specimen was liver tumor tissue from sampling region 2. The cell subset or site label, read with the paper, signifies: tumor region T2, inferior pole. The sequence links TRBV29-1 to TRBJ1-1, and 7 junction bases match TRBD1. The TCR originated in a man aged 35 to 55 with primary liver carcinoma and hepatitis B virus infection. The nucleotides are TGCAGCGTGGGGACAGACATGACTGAAGCTTTCTTC. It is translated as CSVGTDMTEAFF.